A selection of T cell receptor beta chains follows, all from one sample in a study of blood T cell repertoires in COVID-19. TCRdb keeps only in-frame clones here, not all; method: immunoSEQ multiplex PCR. Among some 140,000 clones, around 79% were seen once, and the ten largest hold over 15%. The sequenced material came from peripheral blood. The receptors come from an elderly man with acute or convalescent COVID-19. Each CDR3 is given with its conserved first and last residue. A D gene is named only where the DNA matches it firmly. Clone size appears in some rows only: once, few, many, or a class for an expanded clone.

clone size,V gene,J gene,CDR3 length,D gene,CDR3 DNA,CDR3 protein
-,TRBV7-2,TRBJ1-2,15,-,TGTGCCAGCAGCTCTGCTCAATCGGGGGTTCGTGGCTACACCTTC,CASSSAQSGVRGYTF
-,TRBV12-3/TRBV12-4,TRBJ2-3,13,-,TGTGCCAGCGGACGGACAGACACAGATACGCAGTATTTT,CASGRTDTDTQYF
-,TRBV6-2/TRBV6-3,TRBJ1-5,17,-,TGTGCCAGCAGTTACGATCAGAGGACTCGAAGTAATCAGCCCCAGCATTTT,CASSYDQRTRSNQPQHF
-,TRBV4-1,TRBJ1-2,13,-,TGCGCCAGCAGCCAAGGGGAGGGATCGGGCTACACCTTC,CASSQGEGSGYTF
-,TRBV10-3,TRBJ2-3,16,TRBD2,TGTGCCATCAGTGTCATAGCGGGGGGAAGCACAGATACGCAGTATTTT,CAISVIAGGSTDTQYF
-,TRBV14,TRBJ2-2,13,-,TGTGCCAGCAGCCATGTGTTATCCGGGGAGCTGTTTTTT,CASSHVLSGELFF
-,TRBV6-5,TRBJ1-4,14,TRBD1,TGTGCCAGCAAACAGGGACAGCAAAATGAAAAACTGTTTTTT,CASKQGQQNEKLFF
-,TRBV7-9,TRBJ2-3,15,TRBD2,TGTGCCAGCAGCCCGGTTCGGGGGGGCACAGATACGCAGTATTTT,CASSPVRGGTDTQYF
-,TRBV6-5,TRBJ2-1,15,-,TGTGCCAGCAGTTACCAGGGACAATCCTACAATGAGCAGTTCTTC,CASSYQGQSYNEQFF
-,TRBV18,TRBJ1-3,17,TRBD1,TGTGCCAGCTCACCTACTCACCGGGACAGGGATAGATACACCATATATTTT,CASSPTHRDRDRYTIYF
once,TRBV6-1,TRBJ2-7,12,-,TGTGCCAGCAGTGATTTTATTTACGAGCAGTACTTC,CASSDFIYEQYF
-,TRBV5-6,TRBJ2-5,16,-,TGTGCCAGCAGCTTGGAGGGTCCTGGACTGGAAGAGACCCAGTACTTC,CASSLEGPGLEETQYF
few,TRBV30,TRBJ1-2,16,-,TGTGCCTGGACTTGGCTGGGGGCGCAGTCTAACTATGGCTACACCTTC,CAWTWLGAQSNYGYTF
-,TRBV6-2/TRBV6-3,TRBJ2-7,12,-,TGTGCCAGCAGTTACGCCGGGGGCGAGCAGTACTTC,CASSYAGGEQYF